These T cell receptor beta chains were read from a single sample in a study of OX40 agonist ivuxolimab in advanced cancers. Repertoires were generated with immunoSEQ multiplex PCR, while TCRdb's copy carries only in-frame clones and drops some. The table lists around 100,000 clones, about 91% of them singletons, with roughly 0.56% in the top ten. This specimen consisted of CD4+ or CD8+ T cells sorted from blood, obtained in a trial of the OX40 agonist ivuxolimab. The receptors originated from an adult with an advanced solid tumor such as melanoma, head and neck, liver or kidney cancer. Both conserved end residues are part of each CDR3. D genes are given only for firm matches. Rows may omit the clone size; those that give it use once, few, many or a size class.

TGTGCCAGTAGTGAACCAGGGTTCCATACGCAGTATTTT,CASSEPGFHTQYF,NA,TRBV19,13,TRBJ2-3,NA
TGTGCCAGCAGCGCGGGACTAGCGGGAGGGCCCAAAAACATTCAGTACTTC,CASSAGLAGGPKNIQYF,TRBD2,TRBV9,17,TRBJ2-4,NA
TGTGCCAGCAGCCCCAGATACAACTACGAGCAGTACTTC,CASSPRYNYEQYF,NA,TRBV28,13,TRBJ2-7,NA
TGTGCCAGCAGCTCCTTAGCGGGTAGCTCCTACAATGAGCAGTTCTTC,CASSSLAGSSYNEQFF,TRBD2,TRBV5-4,16,TRBJ2-1,NA
TGCGCCAGCAGCTTGGGAGCCTTTGAAAAACTGTTTTTT,CASSLGAFEKLFF,NA,TRBV5-1,13,TRBJ1-4,NA
TGTGCCAGCAGGGACAGAGGGAATAGACAAAAACTGTTTTTT,CASRDRGNRQKLFF,NA,TRBV6-5,14,TRBJ1-4,NA
TGTGCCAGCAGCCGGGGGGAGCGGGAGGGCCCCTCCTACGAGCAGTACTTC,CASSRGEREGPSYEQYF,TRBD2,TRBV11-3,17,TRBJ2-7,NA
TGTGCCAGCAGTAAAACCGGGACAGTGTCACCAGATACGCAGTATTTT,CASSKTGTVSPDTQYF,TRBD1,TRBV2,16,TRBJ2-3,NA
TGTGCCAGCAGCCAGCCAGGGGCGGGGGGAGCCGCAGATACGCAGTATTTT,CASSQPGAGGAADTQYF,TRBD2,TRBV5-4,17,TRBJ2-3,NA
TGCGCCAGCACCGAGACCGGGACCCTTTCCTACAATGAGCAGTTCTTC,CASTETGTLSYNEQFF,NA,TRBV5-1,16,TRBJ2-1,once
TGTGCCAGTTCCCCCAATCCGAGCAATCAGCCCCAGCATTTT,CASSPNPSNQPQHF,NA,TRBV18,14,TRBJ1-5,NA
TGCAGTGCATCCCTAGCACATGAGCAGTTCTTC,CSASLAHEQFF,NA,TRBV20-1,11,TRBJ2-1,NA
TGTGCCAGCAGCCAAGATACGGGAGAGACCCAGTACTTC,CASSQDTGETQYF,NA,TRBV4-2,13,TRBJ2-5,NA
TGTGCCAGCAGTTTTTTAGCGGGAGCAAAGGCAGATACGCAGTATTTT,CASSFLAGAKADTQYF,TRBD2,TRBV2,16,TRBJ2-3,once
TGTGCCTGGAGTGTAAAGTTCGGGGAAAGGGGGCAAGAGACCCAGTACTTC,CAWSVKFGERGQETQYF,NA,TRBV30,17,TRBJ2-5,NA
TGCGCCAGCAGCACCTACATGAACACTGAAGCTTTCTTT,CASSTYMNTEAFF,NA,TRBV4-1,13,TRBJ1-1,NA
TGTGCCAGCAGTTACTCGACAGGGGGCGGCTACACCTTC,CASSYSTGGGYTF,TRBD1,TRBV6-5,13,TRBJ1-2,NA
TGTGCCAGCAGTGAAACCCCGGGGGCCTCCGAGCAGTACTTC,CASSETPGASEQYF,NA,TRBV2,14,TRBJ2-7,NA
TGTGCCAGCTCACCACTCAGTAGGCCTTCCCCGAAAGATGGCTACACCTTC,CASSPLSRPSPKDGYTF,NA,TRBV18,17,TRBJ1-2,once
TGTGCCAGCAGCTTTGGGAACTCCCGGTTAGAGACCCAGTACTTC,CASSFGNSRLETQYF,NA,TRBV7-6,15,TRBJ2-5,NA
TGTGCCAGCAGTTACCGAGCGGGAGCAACAGATACGCAGTATTTT,CASSYRAGATDTQYF,TRBD2,TRBV6-5,15,TRBJ2-3,once
TGTGCCAGCAGTTTAACGGGAGCCTACTACGAGCAGTACTTC,CASSLTGAYYEQYF,NA,TRBV28,14,TRBJ2-7,NA
TGTGCCAGCAGCGTATCACAGGGCCAACCCGGAAACACCATATATTTT,CASSVSQGQPGNTIYF,NA,TRBV9,16,TRBJ1-3,NA
TGTGCCAGCGTCTGGAAGAGGCAGTTAGGCCAAGAGACCCAGTACTTC,CASVWKRQLGQETQYF,NA,TRBV25-1,16,TRBJ2-5,NA
TGCGCCAGCAGCTACCTAGGTCAGGGGGCACATGAGCAGTTCTTC,CASSYLGQGAHEQFF,TRBD1,TRBV5-1,15,TRBJ2-1,few
TGTGCCAGCAGCTTAGCGCCCGGGACAGGTCATCAGCCCCAGCATTTT,CASSLAPGTGHQPQHF,TRBD1,TRBV7-2,16,TRBJ1-5,once
TGTGCCAGTAGTATAAGGGGGTACTCATTACAAGAGACCCAGTACTTC,CASSIRGYSLQETQYF,NA,TRBV19,16,TRBJ2-5,NA
TGTGCCAGCAGTGACGGCATAACAGGGGGCAACGGCTACACCTTC,CASSDGITGGNGYTF,TRBD1,TRBV2,15,TRBJ1-2,NA
TGTGCCGGAAGTCAGGGCTTCATGAACACTGAAGCTTTCTTT,CAGSQGFMNTEAFF,NA,TRBV5-4,14,TRBJ1-1,NA
TGTGCCAGTAGTTCTCGTCCCATAGCAACTAATGAAAAACTGTTTTTT,CASSSRPIATNEKLFF,NA,TRBV19,16,TRBJ1-4,NA
TGTGCCAGCAGCGGTAGCGCCCTCTCCTACAATGAGCAGTTCTTC,CASSGSALSYNEQFF,NA,TRBV9,15,TRBJ2-1,NA
TGTGCCAGCAGTTTAGCGGGAAGTGGAAATCAGCCCCAGCATTTT,CASSLAGSGNQPQHF,NA,TRBV28,15,TRBJ1-5,NA
TGTGCCTGGAGCGAGGACTCGACAGGGACCCAGTACTTC,CAWSEDSTGTQYF,NA,TRBV30,13,TRBJ2-5,NA
TGTGCCAGTGGGAACGTGGGCCCCTACGAGCAGTACTTC,CASGNVGPYEQYF,NA,TRBV19,13,TRBJ2-7,NA
TGTGCCAGCAGGTCGGGAGCGGCTACAGATACGCAGTATTTT,CASRSGAATDTQYF,NA,TRBV6-1,14,TRBJ2-3,NA
TGTGCCAGTAACCCGGGACTAGCGCGAAAAAATGAGCAGTTCTTC,CASNPGLARKNEQFF,TRBD2,TRBV19,15,TRBJ2-1,NA
TGTGCCAGCAGCTTGGCTCAGGGACAAGGGTTGTTCATGGCTTTCTTT,CASSLAQGQGLFMAFF,NA,TRBV5-6,16,TRBJ1-1,once
TGCGCCAGCAGCTTCAGCGGCGGGAGTTTACCCTACGAGCAGTACTTC,CASSFSGGSLPYEQYF,TRBD2,TRBV5-1,16,TRBJ2-7,once
TGCGCCAGCAGCTGGACACAGGAAGAGACCCAGTACTTC,CASSWTQEETQYF,NA,TRBV5-1,13,TRBJ2-5,NA
TGTGCCTGGAGTGTCCCGCGAGGCGGTGGAAACACCATATATTTT,CAWSVPRGGGNTIYF,NA,TRBV30,15,TRBJ1-3,NA
TGTGCCAGCAGTACCCCCGCTACAGGGGCCTCAGCCAAAAACATTCAGTACTTC,CASSTPATGASAKNIQYF,TRBD1,TRBV28,18,TRBJ2-4,NA
TGTGCCTGGATGGGACGGATCTATGGCTACACCTTC,CAWMGRIYGYTF,NA,TRBV30,12,TRBJ1-2,NA
TGTGCCAGCTCACCACCCCAAAGCGGGACGAGAATTTACAATGAGCAGTTCTTC,CASSPPQSGTRIYNEQFF,TRBD2,TRBV18,18,TRBJ2-1,NA
TGTGCCAGCAGTCGGGAGCGAAACAATGAGCAGTTCTTC,CASSRERNNEQFF,NA,TRBV11-3,13,TRBJ2-1,NA
TGTGCCAGCAGTGATGAAGGTCTGGCCAAAAACATTCAGTACTTC,CASSDEGLAKNIQYF,NA,TRBV6-1,15,TRBJ2-4,NA
TGTGCCAGCTCGCCTCTCCAGGGGTCCTACAATGAGCAGTTCTTC,CASSPLQGSYNEQFF,NA,TRBV2,15,TRBJ2-1,NA
TGTGCCAGCAGTCAAGGACCTGGCTACACCTTC,CASSQGPGYTF,NA,TRBV6-1,11,TRBJ1-2,NA
TGTGCCAGCCCTATGAGCACAGATACGCAGTATTTT,CASPMSTDTQYF,NA,TRBV6-5,12,TRBJ2-3,NA
TGTGCCAGCAGCCGGACTAGCGGGGGGAACATTCAGTACTTC,CASSRTSGGNIQYF,TRBD2,TRBV14,14,TRBJ2-4,NA
TGTCTATCCGGGACAGGGGTTACCCAGTACTTC,CLSGTGVTQYF,TRBD1,TRBV28,11,TRBJ2-5,NA